The 12 T cell receptor beta chains presented below share a single source sample, sequenced in a study of OX40 agonist ivuxolimab in advanced cancers. Clones were sequenced by immunoSEQ multiplex PCR, and TCRdb holds only the in-frame ones, with some missing. The sample has about 100,000 clones, around 89% seen once; the top ten hold approximately 0.16%. The material sequenced was CD4+ or CD8+ T cells sorted from blood, taken in a trial of the OX40 agonist ivuxolimab. These receptors all come from an adult with an advanced solid tumor such as melanoma, head and neck, liver or kidney cancer.

CDR3 nucleotides: TGTGCCAGCAGCTTGCGTAGCGGGGCCATAACCGGGGAGCTGTTTTTT. It is translated as CASSLRSGAITGELFF. The chain uses TRBV5-4 and TRBJ2-2; 8 nucleotides line up with TRBD2. The CDR3 sequence is 16 residues long. The V gene's germline CDR1 is SGHNT and CDR2 YYREEE (reference sequence). V dropped 1 base and J dropped 5; count of bases not matched to a gene: 7. Looking up the rest from reference TRBV5-4 and TRBJ2-2 gives the full variable domain: ETGVTQSPTHLIKTRGQQVTLRCSSQSGHNTVSWYQQALGQGPQFIFQYYREEENGRGNFPPRFSGLQFPNYSSELNVNALELDDSALYLCASSLRSGAITGELFFGEGSRLTVL.

This sequence joins TRBV7-9 and TRBJ1-1, with D unclear. Germline lookup yields CDR1 SEHNR and CDR2 FQNEAQ (reference sequence). The CDR3 is 11 amino acids. The V and J ends lost 4 bases and 4 bases respectively, with 4 bases between them. Here the CDR3 DNA reads TGTGCCAGCAGCTCCCCCACTGAAGCTTTCTTT. Translation gives CASSSPTEAFF.

This chain uses TRBV9 with TRBJ2-5, with D possibly being TRBD2 (6 bases). The CDR3 covers 17 residues. The germline V and J ends were trimmed by 0 bases and 7 bases, with 22 bases remaining between them. Germline V gene lookup returns CDR1 SGDLS and CDR2 YYNGEE. CDR3 residues: CASSVDLASAATGTQYF. The CDR3 nucleotides are TGTGCCAGCAGCGTAGATTTGGCTAGCGCTGCCACGGGGACCCAGTACTTC.

The count of this clone is one. This sequence joins TRBV19 and TRBJ2-2, with a possible D match to TRBD1 (6 bases). V was shortened by 3 bases and J by 6 bases, with 8 bases between the two germline ends. From germline, CDR1 is LNHDA and CDR2 SQIVND (reference sequence). The CDR3 length is 13 residues. The CDR3, as DNA: TGTGCCAGTAGTATTGGGGGCGCCGGGGAGCTGTTTTTT. As protein: CASSIGGAGELFF.

The J gene is TRBJ1-4, the V gene TRBV30; 10 nucleotides agree with TRBD1. V lost 2 bases and J lost 10; bases outside the gene matches: 13. CDR1 and CDR2 (germline): GTSNPN, SVGIG (reference sequence). The CDR3 sequence is 16 residues long. The DNA of the CDR3 is TGTGCCTGGAGTCGAGAAACCGGGACAGGGGATGGAAAACTGTTTTTT. Amino acid sequence: CAWSRETGTGDGKLFF. The full variable domain, completed using reference TRBV30 and TRBJ1-4, is SQTIHQWPATLVQPVGSPLSLECTVEGTSNPNLYWYRQAAGRGLQLLFYSVGIGQISSEVPQNLSASRPQDRQFILSSKKLLLSDSGFYLCAWSRETGTGDGKLFFGSGTQLSVL.

The sample holds one count of this clone. The gene calls are TRBV7-8 and TRBJ1-2; D unclear. Germline V gene lookup returns CDR1 SGHVS and CDR2 FQNEAQ. V dropped 0 bases and J dropped 5 bases, with 16 bases sitting between them. CDR3 length: 16 residues. The CDR3 DNA reads TGTGCCAGCAGCTTAGCGGCAGGACGGAAGTTGTATGGCTACACCTTC. Protein sequence: CASSLAAGRKLYGYTF.

The chain uses TRBV6-5 and TRBJ2-7, with 7 bases that match TRBD1. V was pared by 6 bases and J by 0 bases, with 5 bases of the junction left unmatched. This CDR3 spans 14 amino acids. CDR1 is MNHEY, CDR2 SVGAGI, per germline. The CDR3 loop is CASSTGQVSYEQYF. CDR3 bases: TGTGCCAGCAGCACAGGACAGGTCTCCTACGAGCAGTACTTC.

The CDR3 is CASREPGGASYGYTF. CDR3 sequence (DNA): TGTGCCAGCAGGGAACCAGGGGGCGCGAGCTATGGCTACACCTTC. The rearrangement uses TRBV6-5 and TRBJ1-2; 8 bases are shared with TRBD1. This CDR3 is built from 15 residues. The V gene end was trimmed by 6 bases and the J gene end by 4 bases; junction bases not matched to a gene: 10. CDR1 is MNHEY and CDR2 is SVGAGI in the germline V gene.

V usage is TRBV5-6 and J usage is TRBJ2-5, with D uncertain. V was trimmed by 2 bases and J by 1 base, leaving 6 bases between them. The CDR3 runs to 13 residues. The V gene's germline CDR1 is SGHDT and CDR2 YYEEEE. The CDR3 protein is CASSFGGQETQYF. The DNA of the CDR3 is TGTGCCAGCAGCTTCGGCGGCCAAGAGACCCAGTACTTC.

This chain uses TRBV13 with TRBJ2-3, with 9 positions matching TRBD1. This CDR3 spans 16 amino acids. Germline CDR1 and CDR2: PRHDT and FYEKMQ (reference sequence). V lost 4 bases and J lost 7; bases outside the gene matches: 12. The CDR3 DNA reads as TGTGCCAGCAGCTCTAAGACGACAGGGGGAATTTATACGCAGTATTTT. Amino acid sequence: CASSSKTTGGIYTQYF.

This chain joins TRBV5-1 and TRBJ1-1; D not certain. This CDR3 comprises 13 residues. Germline V lookup: CDR1 SGHRS, CDR2 YFSETQ. The V end lost 5 bases, the J end lost 7 bases, and 15 bases lay between the germline ends. The CDR3 nucleotides read TGCGCCAGCAGGGTCGGGGTAGCGGTTGAAGCTTTCTTT. Amino acid sequence: CASRVGVAVEAFF. Filled out from reference TRBV5-1 and TRBJ1-1, the complete variable domain reads KAGVTQTPRYLIKTRGQQVTLSCSPISGHRSVSWYQQTPGQGLQFLFEYFSETQRNKGNFPGRFSGRQFSNSRSEMNVSTLELGDSALYLCASRVGVAVEAFFGQGTRLTVV.

V and J are TRBV15 and TRBJ1-4; 8 nucleotides agree with TRBD1. Per germline, CDR1 LNHNV and CDR2 YYDKDF (reference sequence). The CDR3 runs to 14 residues. V shed 3 bases, J shed 7 bases, and the junction held 4 bases outside the gene matches. CDR3 nucleotides: TGTGCCACCAGCAGGGACAGGGCCAGTGAAAAACTGTTTTTT. This encodes CATSRDRASEKLFF.